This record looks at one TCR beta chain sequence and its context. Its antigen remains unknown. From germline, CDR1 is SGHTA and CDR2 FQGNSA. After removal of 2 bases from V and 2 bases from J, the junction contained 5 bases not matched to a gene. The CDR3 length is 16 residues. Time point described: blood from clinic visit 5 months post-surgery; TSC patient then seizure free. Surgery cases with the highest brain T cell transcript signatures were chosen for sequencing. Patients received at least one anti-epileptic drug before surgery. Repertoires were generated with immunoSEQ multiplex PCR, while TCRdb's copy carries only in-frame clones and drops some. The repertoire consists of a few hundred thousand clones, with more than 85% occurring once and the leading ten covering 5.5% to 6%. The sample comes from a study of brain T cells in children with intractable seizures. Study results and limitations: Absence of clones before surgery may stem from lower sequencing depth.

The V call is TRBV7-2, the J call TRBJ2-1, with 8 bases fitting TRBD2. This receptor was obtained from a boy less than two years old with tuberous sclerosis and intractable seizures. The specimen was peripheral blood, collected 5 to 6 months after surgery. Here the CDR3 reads CASSLRGGATYNEQFF. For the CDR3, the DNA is TGTGCCAGCAGCTTACGGGGGGGGGCCACCTACAATGAGCAGTTCTTC. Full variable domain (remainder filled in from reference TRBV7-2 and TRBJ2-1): GAGVSQSPSNKVTEKGKDVELRCDPISGHTALYWYRQSLGQGLEFLIYFQGNSAPDKSGLPSDRFSAERTGGSVSTLTIQRTQQEDSAVYLCASSLRGGATYNEQFFGPGTRLTVL.